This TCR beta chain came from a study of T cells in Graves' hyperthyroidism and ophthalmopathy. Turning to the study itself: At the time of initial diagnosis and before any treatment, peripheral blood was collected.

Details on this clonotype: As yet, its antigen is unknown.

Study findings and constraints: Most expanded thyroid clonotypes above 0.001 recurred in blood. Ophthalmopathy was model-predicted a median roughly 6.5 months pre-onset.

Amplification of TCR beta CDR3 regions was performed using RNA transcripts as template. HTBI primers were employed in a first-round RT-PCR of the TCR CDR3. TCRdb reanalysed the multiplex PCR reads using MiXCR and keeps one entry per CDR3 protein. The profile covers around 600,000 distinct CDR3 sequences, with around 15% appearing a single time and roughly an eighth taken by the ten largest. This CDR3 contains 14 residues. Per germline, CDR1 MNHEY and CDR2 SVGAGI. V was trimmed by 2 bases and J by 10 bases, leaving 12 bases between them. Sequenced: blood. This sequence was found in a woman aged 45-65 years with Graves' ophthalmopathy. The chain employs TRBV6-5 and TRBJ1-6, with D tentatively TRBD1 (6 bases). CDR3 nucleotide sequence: TGTGCCAGCAGTTACGGTGGGGGCTGGTCACCCCTCCACTTT. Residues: CASSYGGGWSPLHF.